These 30 T cell receptor beta chains share one sample of origin, sequenced in a study of T-cell reconstitution after alpha-beta-depleted transplantation in children. Molecular barcoding with unique molecular identifiers was used for the TCRbeta library. Each CDR3 protein gets one entry after TCRdb re-called the PCR reads with MiXCR. The data hold 500,000 or so distinct CDR3 sequences, with approximately 10% observed a single time. The source material was PBMCs, mostly from graft donor cells, sampled 180 days after TCRalphabeta/CD19-depleted stem cell transplant. These receptors were taken from a female patient aged 2 to 10 who had a stem cell transplant for aplastic anemia, so the T cells may come from the graft donor.

This clonotype was counted many times. The V gene is TRBV20-1, the J gene TRBJ2-1; TRBD2 aligns across 11 bases. V shed 6 bases, J shed 2 bases, and the junction held 3 bases outside the gene matches. The CDR3 extends over 14 amino acids. CDR1 and CDR2 from the germline V gene are DFQATT and SNEGSKA (reference sequence). CDR3 nucleotide sequence: TGCAGTGCCCGGACTAGCGGGCCCTACAATGAGCAGTTCTTC. Amino acid sequence: CSARTSGPYNEQFF.

The CDR3 bases are TGCAGTGCTAGAAGATCACTCAGGGGGCGTAGGTTCAAGGGGACTGAAGCTTTCTTT. Its translation: CSARRSLRGRRFKGTEAFF. The chain couples TRBV20-1 to TRBJ1-1, with 8 bases identical to TRBD1. Trimming took 2 bases from V and 5 from J; bases not matched to a gene: 22. Germline V gene lookup returns CDR1 DFQATT and CDR2 SNEGSKA (reference sequence). This CDR3 has 19 residues.

This sequence joins TRBV28 and TRBJ2-1; 9 positions agree with TRBD2. The CDR3 contains 14 residues. The germline CDR1 and CDR2 sequences are MDHEN and SYDVKM. The trim removed 4 bases at V and 7 bases at J, leaving 5 bases unmatched. The chain's CDR3 is CASSSGLANNEQFF. The CDR3 DNA is TGTGCCAGCAGTTCTGGACTAGCGAATAATGAGCAGTTCTTC.

The V and J genes are TRBV7-9 and TRBJ2-2; 8 bases are shared with TRBD1. The CDR3 totals 14 residues. Germline CDR1 and CDR2: SEHNR and FQNEAQ (reference sequence). Trimming at V came to 5 bases and at J to 6 bases, leaving 5 bases not matched to a gene. The CDR3 protein is CASSPGGAAGELFF. The CDR3 coding sequence is TGTGCCAGCAGCCCAGGGGGCGCGGCCGGGGAGCTGTTTTTT.

The chain combines TRBV27 with TRBJ2-2, with 9 bases matching TRBD2. Germline V CDR1 and CDR2: MNHEY, SMNVEV (reference sequence). Unmatched junction bases numbered 2, after V lost 6 bases and J lost 0 bases. The CDR3 sequence is 15 residues long. CDR3 in DNA: TGTGCCAGCAGGGGCGGGAGGGCGAACACCGGGGAGCTGTTTTTT. Translation: CASRGGRANTGELFF.

The chain links TRBV11-2 to TRBJ2-5; TRBD1 aligns across 7 bases. V dropped 4 bases and J dropped 6; count of bases not matched to a gene: 8. Germline loops: CDR1 SGHAT, CDR2 FQNNGV. This CDR3 has 14 amino acids. CDR3 bases: TGTGCCAGCAGCTATGACAGGGTGCTGAAGACCCAGTACTTC. It is translated as CASSYDRVLKTQYF.

This clonotype was counted only a few times. The chain combines TRBV28 with TRBJ1-5, with a tentative D call TRBD1 (5 bases). Trimming pared 7 bases from V and 1 base from J, leaving 14 bases between. Germline CDR1 and CDR2: MDHEN and SYDVKM. There are 15 residues in the CDR3. The CDR3 loop is CASITDSVSNQPQHF. The CDR3 region has the DNA TGTGCCAGCATAACCGACAGTGTAAGCAATCAGCCCCAGCATTTT.

This clonotype has a count of ten or more. The gene calls are TRBV11-2 and TRBJ2-1, with D perhaps TRBD2 (6 bases). The V end lost 5 bases, the J end lost 11 bases, and 13 bases lay between the germline ends. The CDR3 runs 12 residues. Looked up from germline, CDR1 is SGHAT and CDR2 is FQNNGV. The CDR3 nucleotides read TGTGCCAGCAGCACCCCACGGGGGAAGCAGTTCTTC. Protein sequence: CASSTPRGKQFF. The variable domain in full, with the rest retrieved from reference TRBV11-2 and TRBJ2-1, is EAGVAQSPRYKIIEKRQSVAFWCNPISGHATLYWYQQILGQGPKLLIQFQNNGVVDDSQLPKDRFSAERLKGVDSTLKIQPAKLEDSAVYLCASSTPRGKQFFGPGTRLTVL.

This clonotype was counted at least ten times. V usage is TRBV9 and J usage is TRBJ2-2; D call uncertain. Trimming took off 0 bases at V and 6 bases at J, with 3 bases between the two ends. Germline lookup yields CDR1 SGDLS and CDR2 YYNGEE. The CDR3 is 12 residues long. The CDR3 region has the DNA TGTGCCAGCAGCGTAGGGCCCGGGGAGCTGTTTTTT. It codes for CASSVGPGELFF.

The chain uses TRBV18 and TRBJ2-2; D uncertain. The CDR3 is 14 residues long. Trimming pared 1 base from V and 7 bases from J, leaving 10 bases between. Germline-derived CDR1 and CDR2 are KGHSH and LQKENI. The CDR3 region has the DNA TGTGCCAGCTCACCACACGATTATGGCGGGGAGCTGTTTTTT. Encoded protein: CASSPHDYGGELFF.

This clonotype turned up a few times. J is TRBJ2-2 and V is TRBV20-1; TRBD1 agrees at 7 bases. J gave up 2 bases and V 5 bases, and 8 bases lay outside the gene matches. CDR3 length equals 15 residues. Germline V lookup: CDR1 DFQATT, CDR2 SNEGSKA (reference sequence). This CDR3 reads CSASRTGINTGELFF. The CDR3 DNA reads as TGCAGTGCTTCCCGGACAGGAATAAACACCGGGGAGCTGTTTTTT.

This chain joins TRBV18 and TRBJ2-3; perhaps TRBD2 as D (6 bases). CDR1 and CDR2 (germline): KGHSH, LQKENI. This CDR3 is built from 14 residues. V shed 4 bases and J shed 2 bases, with 10 bases lying between them. The CDR3 DNA follows: TGTGCCAGCTCACGCCGGGACTTCACAGATACGCAGTATTTT. This encodes CASSRRDFTDTQYF.

There are many counts of this clonotype. This chain connects TRBV7-2 to TRBJ2-1; D ambiguous. CDR3 length: 15 residues. CDR1 and CDR2 (germline): SGHTA, FQGNSA. V was cut by 1 base and J by 1 base, with 8 bases left in between. The DNA of the CDR3 is TGTGCCAGCAGCTTAGGTGGGGTTTCCTACAATGAGCAGTTCTTC. Protein: CASSLGGVSYNEQFF.

The rearrangement uses TRBV7-9 and TRBJ1-1, with D unclear. CDR1 is SEHNR and CDR2 is FQNEAQ in the germline V gene (reference sequence). Trimming stripped 5 bases from V and 0 bases from J, with 10 bases between. The CDR3 totals 14 residues. CDR3 in amino acids: CASSDGIMNTEAFF. CDR3 DNA sequence: TGTGCCAGCAGCGACGGTATCATGAACACTGAAGCTTTCTTT.

This clonotype was detected a few times. V is TRBV5-1 and J is TRBJ2-1; D remains ambiguous. V was clipped by 2 bases and J by 3 bases, with 3 bases between them. Germline V gene data show CDR1 as SGHRS and CDR2 as YFSETQ. The CDR3 runs to 12 residues. CDR3 DNA sequence: TGCGCCAGCAGCTTCGACTACAATGAGCAGTTCTTC. Its translation is CASSFDYNEQFF.

There are many counts of this clonotype. This chain connects TRBV12-3 or TRBV12-4 to TRBJ1-5; TRBD1 matches 10 bases. V shed 8 bases, J shed 6 bases, and the junction held 10 bases outside the gene matches. The CDR3 runs 15 residues. Here the CDR3 DNA reads TGTGCCAGCGGGGACCGGGACAGGGGTAGTCAGCCCCAGCATTTT. This translates into CASGDRDRGSQPQHF.

The sample holds a few counts of this clonotype. The genes are TRBV7-9 and TRBJ2-2; D possibly corresponds to TRBD1 (6 bases). Germline CDR1 and CDR2: SEHNR and FQNEAQ (reference sequence). Trimming cost V 3 bases and J 5 bases, with 10 bases left between them. The CDR3 totals 14 residues. CDR3 in amino acids: CASSFGRGTGELFF. CDR3 bases: TGTGCCAGCAGCTTCGGCAGGGGTACCGGGGAGCTGTTTTTT.

The CDR3 sequence is CSAVGRERNEQFF. For the CDR3, the DNA is TGCAGTGCCGTGGGGCGGGAACGGAATGAGCAGTTCTTC. The chain uses TRBV20-1 and TRBJ2-1; TRBD2 might be the D (6 bases). The ends were cut back, 6 bases at V and 7 bases at J, with 16 bases in the middle. CDR3 length equals 13 residues. CDR1 and CDR2 (germline): DFQATT, SNEGSKA (reference sequence).

V gene TRBV12-3 or TRBV12-4 combines with J gene TRBJ2-5; D may correspond to TRBD1 or TRBD2 (6 bases each). CDR3 length: 14 residues. Between the trimmed V and J ends, which lost 6 bases and 5 bases, there was a span of 16 bases. This chain's CDR3 is CASSWGLGGETQYF. DNA for the CDR3: TGTGCCAGCAGCTGGGGGCTCGGAGGGGAGACCCAGTACTTC.

This chain connects TRBV11-2 to TRBJ2-1, with 8 positions matching TRBD2. Germline V gene sequence: CDR1 SGHAT, CDR2 FQNNGV. With 1 base clipped from V and 2 bases from J, the junction kept 10 bases outside the gene matches. The CDR3 is made up of 18 amino acids. The CDR3 DNA reads as TGTGCCAGCAGCTTAGGTCCAAGTAGCGGGAAGACCTACAATGAGCAGTTCTTC. Residues: CASSLGPSSGKTYNEQFF.

This clonotype appeared a few times. V is TRBV4-2 and J is TRBJ2-7, with a weak D call TRBD1 (5 bases). The CDR3 runs to 15 residues. Germline CDR1 LGHNA, CDR2 YNFKEQ. The V end was cut by 0 bases, the J end by 6 bases, with 15 bases between. CDR3 in amino acids: CASSQESGLLLEQYF. CDR3 bases: TGTGCCAGCAGCCAAGAATCAGGGCTCCTCCTCGAGCAGTACTTC.

The chain combines TRBV6-5 with TRBJ2-2; 9 nucleotides line up with TRBD1. CDR3 size: 15 residues. Trimming at V came to 3 bases and at J to 6 bases, leaving 5 bases not matched to a gene. The germline V gene encodes CDR1 MNHEY and CDR2 SVGAGI. The CDR3 reads CASSYKWTGAGELFF. The CDR3 DNA follows: TGTGCCAGCAGTTATAAGTGGACAGGGGCCGGGGAGCTGTTTTTT.

The rearrangement uses TRBV18 and TRBJ2-7, with TRBD1 as a possible D gene (6 bases). The V gene's germline CDR1 is KGHSH and CDR2 LQKENI. Trimming shortened V by 4 bases and J by 0 bases, and 13 bases separated the two germline ends. The CDR3 contains 15 residues. CDR3 coding DNA: TGTGCCAGCTCACAAACCCAGGGGATCTCCTACGAGCAGTACGTC. Its translation is CASSQTQGISYEQYV.

V is TRBV5-5 and J is TRBJ1-1, with no clear D. This CDR3 has 14 residues. Germline-derived CDR1 and CDR2 are SGHKS and YYEKEE (reference sequence). The V end lost 3 bases, the J end lost 5 bases, and 14 bases lay between the germline ends. CDR3 sequence reads: CASSWGPATTEAFF. In DNA, the CDR3 is TGTGCCAGCAGCTGGGGTCCGGCTACGACTGAAGCTTTCTTT.

The sample holds a few counts of this clonotype. The V gene is TRBV7-9, the J gene TRBJ2-7; D is uncertain. The germline CDR1 and CDR2 sequences are SEHNR and FQNEAQ (reference sequence). V lost 0 bases and J lost 3, with 12 bases in between. This CDR3 contains 15 residues. The CDR3 loop reads CASSLAVGTFYEQYF. CDR3 bases: TGTGCCAGCAGCTTAGCGGTGGGAACCTTCTACGAGCAGTACTTC.

J is TRBJ2-1 and V is TRBV6-1; 11 positions match TRBD2. Trimming took 5 bases from V and 1 from J; bases not matched to a gene: 7. Germline assignment: CDR1 MNHNS and CDR2 SASEGT. CDR3 length equals 17 residues. The CDR3 DNA follows: TGTGCCAGCAGTCCTGGGACTAGCGGACTTTCCTACAATGAGCAGTTCTTC. Residues: CASSPGTSGLSYNEQFF.

The chain links TRBV20-1 to TRBJ2-7; D possibly corresponds to TRBD1 (5 bases). The CDR3 runs 16 residues. The V gene's germline CDR1 is DFQATT and CDR2 SNEGSKA (reference sequence). Trimming took 3 bases from V and 1 from J, leaving 19 bases between them. The chain's CDR3 is CSASPTGAASSYEQYF. CDR3 coding DNA: TGCAGTGCTAGCCCCACTGGGGCCGCCTCGTCCTACGAGCAGTACTTC.

The genes are TRBV7-9 and TRBJ2-7, with a tentative D call TRBD2 (5 bases). CDR1 and CDR2 (germline): SEHNR, FQNEAQ (reference sequence). The CDR3 has 15 residues. Trimming stripped 1 base from V and 3 bases from J, with 13 bases between. This chain's CDR3 is CASSLGGLAYYEQYV. In nucleotides, the CDR3 is TGTGCCAGCAGCTTAGGAGGGCTAGCCTACTACGAGCAGTACGTC.

This sequence joins TRBV24-1 and TRBJ2-7; D might be TRBD1 (6 bases). V was clipped by 3 bases and J by 1 base, with 9 bases between them. This CDR3 comprises 14 residues. Germline V lookup: CDR1 KGHDR, CDR2 SFDVKD. The CDR3 DNA is TGTGCCACCAGTGATCCCGGACAGTCCTACGAGCAGTACTTC. Protein sequence: CATSDPGQSYEQYF.

The gene calls are TRBV9 and TRBJ2-1; a possible D gene is TRBD2 (6 bases). This CDR3 contains 14 residues. Trimming took off 5 bases at V and 1 base at J, with 10 bases between the two ends. Germline values: CDR1 SGDLS, CDR2 YYNGEE. CDR3 region: CASRGGRSYNEQFF. The CDR3 coding sequence is TGTGCCAGCAGGGGGGGAAGGTCCTACAATGAGCAGTTCTTC.